The 2 T cell receptor beta chains presented below share a single source sample, sequenced in a study of T cell responses to AZD1222 COVID-19 vaccine. This table comes from immunoSEQ multiplex PCR, and its TCRdb copy is limited to in-frame clones, with some not included. The profile shows around 100,000 clones, about 87% of them singletons. The specimen was peripheral blood, collected on day 0 of AZD1222 vaccination. All receptors derive from an adult in good health.

This clone was counted a few times. The chain combines TRBV9 with TRBJ2-1; D not resolved. The CDR3 contains 18 residues. From germline, CDR1 is SGDLS and CDR2 YYNGEE. The V end lost 4 bases, the J end lost 0 bases, and 20 bases lay between the germline ends. This CDR3 reads CASSPRSRGVSSYNEQFF. The DNA for the CDR3 is TGTGCCAGCAGCCCTCGGTCTAGAGGTGTAAGCTCCTACAATGAGCAGTTCTTC. The variable domain in full, completed from reference TRBV9 and TRBJ2-1, reads DSGVTQTPKHLITATGQRVTLRCSPRSGDLSVYWYQQSLDQGLQFLIQYYNGEERAKGNILERFSAQQFPDLHSELNLSSLELGDSALYFCASSPRSRGVSSYNEQFFGPGTRLTVL.

This chain joins TRBV4-1 and TRBJ1-5; D perhaps matches TRBD1 (5 bases). This CDR3 contains 17 residues. Trimming took 2 bases from V and 3 from J, leaving 17 bases between them. The germline gives CDR1 MGHRA, CDR2 YSYEKL. The chain's CDR3 is CASSQKTMTDTNQPQHF. In DNA form, the CDR3 reads TGCGCCAGCAGCCAAAAAACTATGACAGATACCAATCAGCCCCAGCATTTT.